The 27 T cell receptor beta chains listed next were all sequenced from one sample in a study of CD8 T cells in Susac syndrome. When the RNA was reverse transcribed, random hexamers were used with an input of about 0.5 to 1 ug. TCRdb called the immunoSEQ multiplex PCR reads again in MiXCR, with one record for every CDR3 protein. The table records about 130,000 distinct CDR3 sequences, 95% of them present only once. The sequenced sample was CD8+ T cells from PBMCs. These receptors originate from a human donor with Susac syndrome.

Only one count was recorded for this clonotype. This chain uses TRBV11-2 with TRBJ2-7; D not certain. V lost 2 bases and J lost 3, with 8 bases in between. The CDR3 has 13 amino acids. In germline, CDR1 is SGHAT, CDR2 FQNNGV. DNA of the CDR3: TGTGCCAGCAGCTTACCTCCGGACTACGAGCAGTACTTC. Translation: CASSLPPDYEQYF.

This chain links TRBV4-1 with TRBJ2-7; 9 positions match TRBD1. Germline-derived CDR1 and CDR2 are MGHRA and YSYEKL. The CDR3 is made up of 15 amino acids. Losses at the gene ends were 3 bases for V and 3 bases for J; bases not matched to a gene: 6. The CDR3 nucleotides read TGCGCCAGCAGCCACACCGGGACAGGGAACTACGAGCAGTACTTC. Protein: CASSHTGTGNYEQYF.

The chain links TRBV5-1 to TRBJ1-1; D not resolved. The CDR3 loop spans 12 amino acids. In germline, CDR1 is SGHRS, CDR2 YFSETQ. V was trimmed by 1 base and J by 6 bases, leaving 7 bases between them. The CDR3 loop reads CASSLTSAEAFF. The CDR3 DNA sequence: TGCGCCAGCAGCTTGACCAGCGCTGAAGCTTTCTTT.

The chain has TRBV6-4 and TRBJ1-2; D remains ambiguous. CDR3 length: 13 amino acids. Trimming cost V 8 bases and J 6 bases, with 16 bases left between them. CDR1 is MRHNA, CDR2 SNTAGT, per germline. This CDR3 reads CASPGRGRDGYTF. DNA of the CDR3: TGTGCCAGCCCTGGAAGAGGAAGGGATGGCTACACCTTC.

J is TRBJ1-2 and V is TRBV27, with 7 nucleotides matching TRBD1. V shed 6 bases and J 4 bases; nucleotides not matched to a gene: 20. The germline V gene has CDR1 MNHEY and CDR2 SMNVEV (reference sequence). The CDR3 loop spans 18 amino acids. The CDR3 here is CASSPGQVLSGLTYGYTF. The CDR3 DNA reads TGTGCCAGCAGCCCAGGACAGGTTTTATCCGGACTCACCTATGGCTACACCTTC.

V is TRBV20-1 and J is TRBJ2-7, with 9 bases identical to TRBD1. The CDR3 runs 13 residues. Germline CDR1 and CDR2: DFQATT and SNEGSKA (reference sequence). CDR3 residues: CRAGDRESYEQYF. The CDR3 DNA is TGCAGGGCGGGGGACAGGGAGTCCTACGAGCAGTACTTC.

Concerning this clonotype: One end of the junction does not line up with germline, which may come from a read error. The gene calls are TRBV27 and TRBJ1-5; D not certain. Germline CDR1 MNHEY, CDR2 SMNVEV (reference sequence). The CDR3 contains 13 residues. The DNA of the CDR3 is TGTGCCAGCAGTTTATATAGCGATCAGCCCCAGCATTTT. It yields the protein CASSLYSDQPQHF.

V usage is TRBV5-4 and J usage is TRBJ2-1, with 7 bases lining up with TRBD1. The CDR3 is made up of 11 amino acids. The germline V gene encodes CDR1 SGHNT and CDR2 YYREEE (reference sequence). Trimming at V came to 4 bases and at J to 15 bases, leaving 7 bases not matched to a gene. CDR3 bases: TGTGCCAGCAGCCACGGACAGGAACGGTTCTTC. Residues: CASSHGQERFF.

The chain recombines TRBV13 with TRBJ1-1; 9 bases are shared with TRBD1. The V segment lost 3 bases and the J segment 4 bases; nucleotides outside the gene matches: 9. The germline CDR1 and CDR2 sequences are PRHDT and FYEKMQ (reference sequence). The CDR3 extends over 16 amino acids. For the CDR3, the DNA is TGTGCCAGCAGCTTTGCCGGGACAGGGAAACGCACTGAAGCTTTCTTT. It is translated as CASSFAGTGKRTEAFF.

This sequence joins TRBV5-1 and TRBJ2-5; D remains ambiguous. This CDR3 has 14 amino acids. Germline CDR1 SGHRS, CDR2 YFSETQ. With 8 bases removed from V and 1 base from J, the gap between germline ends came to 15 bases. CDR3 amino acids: CASSDGSLQETQYF. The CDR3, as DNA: TGCGCCAGTTCAGATGGGTCCCTCCAAGAGACCCAGTACTTC.

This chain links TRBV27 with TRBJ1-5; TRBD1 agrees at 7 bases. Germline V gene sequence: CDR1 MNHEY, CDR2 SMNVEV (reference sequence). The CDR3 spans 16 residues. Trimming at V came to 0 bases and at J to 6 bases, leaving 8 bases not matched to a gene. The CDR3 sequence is CASSLSPGGGGQPQHF. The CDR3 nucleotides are TGTGCCAGCAGTTTATCTCCAGGGGGTGGGGGTCAGCCCCAGCATTTT.

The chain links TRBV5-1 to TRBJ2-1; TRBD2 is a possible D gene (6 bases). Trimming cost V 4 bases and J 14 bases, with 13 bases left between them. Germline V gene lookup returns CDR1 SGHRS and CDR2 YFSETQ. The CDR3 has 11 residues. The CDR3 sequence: CASSTGREEFF. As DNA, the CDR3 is TGCGCCAGCAGCACCGGGCGGGAAGAGTTCTTC.

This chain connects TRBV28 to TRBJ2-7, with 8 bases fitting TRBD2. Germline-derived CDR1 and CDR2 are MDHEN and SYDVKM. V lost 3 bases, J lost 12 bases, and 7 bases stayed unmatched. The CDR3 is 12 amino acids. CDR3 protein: CASSLSGTRVYF. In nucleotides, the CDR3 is TGTGCCAGCAGTTTGAGTGGGACTAGGGTGTACTTC.

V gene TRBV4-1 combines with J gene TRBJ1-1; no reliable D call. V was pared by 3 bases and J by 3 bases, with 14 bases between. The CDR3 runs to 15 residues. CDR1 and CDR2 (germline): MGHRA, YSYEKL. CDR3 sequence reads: CASSHVGSGDTEAFF. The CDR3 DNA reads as TGCGCCAGCAGCCATGTGGGGTCCGGGGACACTGAAGCTTTCTTT.

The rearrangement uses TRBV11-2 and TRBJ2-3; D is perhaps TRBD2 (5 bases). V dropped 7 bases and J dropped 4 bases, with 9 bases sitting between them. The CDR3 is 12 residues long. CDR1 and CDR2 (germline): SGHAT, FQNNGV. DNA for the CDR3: TGTGCCAGCAATGAGGGCGCAGATACGCAGTATTTT. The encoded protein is CASNEGADTQYF.

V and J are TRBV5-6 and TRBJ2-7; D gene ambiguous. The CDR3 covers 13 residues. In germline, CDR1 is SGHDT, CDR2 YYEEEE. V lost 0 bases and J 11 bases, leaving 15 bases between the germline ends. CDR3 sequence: CASSLGRSPTEYF. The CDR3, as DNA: TGTGCCAGCAGCTTGGGCAGGAGCCCTACGGAGTACTTC. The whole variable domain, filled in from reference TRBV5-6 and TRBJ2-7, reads DAGVTQSPTHLIKTRGQQVTLRCSPKSGHDTVSWYQQALGQGPQFIFQYYEEEERQRGNFPDRFSGHQFPNYSSELNVNALLLGDSALYLCASSLGRSPTEYFGPGTRLTVT.

CDR3 sequence: CSVEWGYEQYF. As DNA, the CDR3 is TGCAGCGTTGAGTGGGGATACGAGCAGTACTTC. The J gene is TRBJ2-7, the V gene TRBV29-1; D call uncertain. This CDR3 region has 11 residues. CDR1 is SQVTM and CDR2 is ANQGSEA in the germline V gene. V dropped 3 bases and J dropped 4 bases, with 7 bases sitting between them.

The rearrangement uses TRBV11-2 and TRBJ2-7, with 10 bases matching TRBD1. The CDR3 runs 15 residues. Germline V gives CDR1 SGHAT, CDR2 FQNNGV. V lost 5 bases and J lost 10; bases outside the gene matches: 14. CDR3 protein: CASSTRPTGGEAQYF. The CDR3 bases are TGTGCCAGCAGCACACGCCCGACAGGGGGCGAGGCACAGTACTTC.

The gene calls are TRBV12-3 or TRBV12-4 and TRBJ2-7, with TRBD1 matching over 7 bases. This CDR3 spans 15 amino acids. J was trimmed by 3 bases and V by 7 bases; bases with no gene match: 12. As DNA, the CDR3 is TGTGCCAGCACCTCCGAGGGGGCGAGGAGCTACGAGCAGTACTTC. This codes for CASTSEGARSYEQYF.

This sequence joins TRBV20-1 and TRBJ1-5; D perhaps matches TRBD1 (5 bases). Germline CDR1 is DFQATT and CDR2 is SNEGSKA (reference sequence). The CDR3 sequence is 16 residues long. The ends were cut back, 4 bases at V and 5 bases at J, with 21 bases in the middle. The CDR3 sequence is CSATQGVREGYQPQHF. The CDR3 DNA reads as TGCAGTGCTACCCAAGGGGTCAGGGAGGGTTATCAGCCCCAGCATTTT.

This CDR3 reads CASSYSVGPNYGYTF. Written as DNA, the CDR3 is TGTGCCAGCAGTTACTCCGTCGGGCCTAACTATGGCTACACCTTC. The chain uses TRBV6-5 and TRBJ1-2, with D hard to call. The V gene lost 0 bases and the J gene lost 0 bases, with 8 bases spanning the gap. Per the germline V gene, CDR1 is MNHEY and CDR2 is SVGAGI. The CDR3 length is 15 residues.

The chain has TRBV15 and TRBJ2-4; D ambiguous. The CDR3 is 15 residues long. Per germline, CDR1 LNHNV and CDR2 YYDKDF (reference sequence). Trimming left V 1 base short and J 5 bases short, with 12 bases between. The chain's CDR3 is CATSRARLIENIQYF. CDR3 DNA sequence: TGTGCCACCAGCAGAGCCCGATTGATCGAAAACATTCAGTACTTC. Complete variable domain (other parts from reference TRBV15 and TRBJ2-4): DAMVIQNPRYQVTQFGKPVTLSCSQTLNHNVMYWYQQKSSQAPKLLFHYYDKDFNNEADTPDNFQSRRPNTSFCFLDIRSPGLGDTAMYLCATSRARLIENIQYFGAGTRLSVL.

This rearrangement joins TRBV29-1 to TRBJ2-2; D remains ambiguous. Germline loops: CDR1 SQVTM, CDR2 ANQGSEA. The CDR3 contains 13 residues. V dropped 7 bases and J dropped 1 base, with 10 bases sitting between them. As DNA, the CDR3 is TGCAGCGGGTGTACAGAGAACACCGGGGAGCTGTTTTTT. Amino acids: CSGCTENTGELFF.

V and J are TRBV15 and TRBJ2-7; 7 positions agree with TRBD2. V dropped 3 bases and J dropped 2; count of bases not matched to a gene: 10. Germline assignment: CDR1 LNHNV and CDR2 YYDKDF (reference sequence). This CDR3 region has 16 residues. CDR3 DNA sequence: TGTGCCACCAGCAGCGCGCCGCGGGAGAAACCCTACGAGCAGTACTTC. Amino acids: CATSSAPREKPYEQYF.

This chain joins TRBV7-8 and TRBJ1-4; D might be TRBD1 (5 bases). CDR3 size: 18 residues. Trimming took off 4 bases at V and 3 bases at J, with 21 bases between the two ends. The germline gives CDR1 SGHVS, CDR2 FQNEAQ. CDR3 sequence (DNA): TGTGCCAGCAGCTACCGGGACTGGAGGCCGCTCCCTAATGAAAAACTGTTTTTT. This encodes CASSYRDWRPLPNEKLFF.

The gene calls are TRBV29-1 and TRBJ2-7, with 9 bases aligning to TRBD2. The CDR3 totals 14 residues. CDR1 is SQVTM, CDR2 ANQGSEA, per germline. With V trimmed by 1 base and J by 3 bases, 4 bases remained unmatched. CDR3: CSVEGRAGGYEQYF. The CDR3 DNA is TGCAGCGTTGAAGGTCGAGCGGGAGGCTACGAGCAGTACTTC.

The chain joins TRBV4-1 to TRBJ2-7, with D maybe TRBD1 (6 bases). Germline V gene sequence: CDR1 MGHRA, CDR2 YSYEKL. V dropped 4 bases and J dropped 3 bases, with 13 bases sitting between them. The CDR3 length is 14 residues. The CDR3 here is CASSPTQGDYEQYF. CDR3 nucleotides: TGCGCCAGCAGCCCTACACAGGGTGACTACGAGCAGTACTTC.